The 22 T cell receptor beta chains listed next were all sequenced from one sample in a study of T cell responses to AZD1222 COVID-19 vaccine. Data came from immunoSEQ multiplex PCR; TCRdb stores just in-frame clones and leaves some out. Altogether approximately 100,000 clones are present, 90% being singletons, with the ten largest covering around 5.8%. The source was peripheral blood, collected 28 days after the second AZD1222 dose. These receptors were taken from an adult who received the AZD1222 COVID-19 vaccine.

CDR3 region: CATSNSLVGTQYF. CDR3 nucleotide sequence: TGTGCCACCAGCAACTCACTAGTCGGTACGCAGTATTTT. The chain recombines TRBV15 with TRBJ2-3; D may be TRBD2 (5 bases). Germline V gives CDR1 LNHNV, CDR2 YYDKDF (reference sequence). The V end lost 4 bases, the J end lost 8 bases, and 13 bases lay between the germline ends. CDR3 size: 13 residues.

The chain links TRBV7-9 to TRBJ2-7; a weak D match, TRBD2 (6 bases). CDR1 is SEHNR and CDR2 is FQNEAQ in the germline V gene (reference sequence). The CDR3 has 12 residues. Trimming pared 5 bases from V and 9 bases from J, leaving 14 bases between. Here the CDR3 DNA reads TGTGCCAGCAGCCCGGCGGGGTTGAGGCAGTACTTC. This translates into CASSPAGLRQYF.

This CDR3 is CSGGQGRYEQYF. The CDR3 DNA follows: TGCAGCGGGGGACAGGGGCGCTACGAGCAGTACTTC. This chain joins TRBV29-1 and TRBJ2-7; 10 bases are shared with TRBD1. V was clipped by 7 bases and J by 3 bases; unmatched bases: 3. CDR3 size: 12 residues. Germline CDR1 is SQVTM and CDR2 is ANQGSEA.

This chain uses TRBV10-3 with TRBJ2-2; TRBD2 matches at 7 bases. The germline V gene has CDR1 ENHRY and CDR2 SYGVKD. V lost 2 bases and J lost 2; bases outside the gene matches: 5. This CDR3 contains 16 residues. CDR3 in amino acids: CAISEEGGGNTGELFF. For the CDR3, the DNA is TGTGCCATCAGTGAGGAGGGCGGGGGTAACACCGGGGAGCTGTTTTTT.

The chain employs TRBV19 and TRBJ1-5; tentatively, D is TRBD1 (5 bases). The V gene lost 5 bases and the J gene lost 2 bases, with 19 bases spanning the gap. CDR1 and CDR2 (germline): LNHDA, SQIVND (reference sequence). This CDR3 has 17 residues. The CDR3 DNA reads as TGTGCCAGTAGTTCAATCCAGGGACCCGGCGGCAATCAGCCCCAGCATTTT. This codes for CASSSIQGPGGNQPQHF.

The J gene is TRBJ1-3, the V gene TRBV5-1; TRBD1 agrees at 8 bases. V shed 4 bases and J 4 bases; nucleotides not matched to a gene: 7. CDR3 length: 15 amino acids. Germline loops: CDR1 SGHRS, CDR2 YFSETQ. The CDR3 loop is CASSVRGQVGNTIYF. Here the CDR3 DNA reads TGCGCCAGCAGCGTCCGGGGACAGGTCGGAAACACCATATATTTT.

V is TRBV6-5 and J is TRBJ2-2, with D uncertain. V was clipped by 6 bases and J by 5 bases, with 13 bases between them. CDR3 length: 14 amino acids. Germline loops: CDR1 MNHEY, CDR2 SVGAGI. CDR3: CASSVGRKTGELFF. As DNA, the CDR3 is TGTGCCAGCAGCGTTGGAAGGAAAACCGGGGAGCTGTTTTTT.

The chain is built from TRBV11-2 and TRBJ2-1, with 7 bases matching TRBD1. This CDR3 is 15 amino acids long. Germline V gene sequence: CDR1 SGHAT, CDR2 FQNNGV. The V segment lost 6 bases and the J segment 3 bases; nucleotides outside the gene matches: 8. The CDR3 reads CASSFSGTDYNEQFF. The CDR3, as DNA: TGTGCCAGCAGTTTTTCCGGGACAGACTACAATGAGCAGTTCTTC.

V usage is TRBV10-3 and J usage is TRBJ2-5; the match to TRBD2 covers 16 bases. Germline V gene lookup returns CDR1 ENHRY and CDR2 SYGVKD. The CDR3 contains 18 residues. Trimming at V came to 11 bases and at J to 4 bases, leaving 16 bases not matched to a gene. For the CDR3, the DNA is TGTGCCGTTTCCGGGACTAGCGGGGGGGAAATTGGTCGAGAGACCCAGTACTTC. Residues: CAVSGTSGGEIGRETQYF.

V usage is TRBV7-2 and J usage is TRBJ1-4; no reliable D call. Germline V lookup: CDR1 SGHTA, CDR2 FQGNSA. V was trimmed by 8 bases and J by 3 bases, leaving 7 bases between them. The CDR3 extends over 12 amino acids. In nucleotides, the CDR3 is TGTGCCAGCGCTCAGCCTAATGAAAAACTGTTTTTT. This encodes CASAQPNEKLFF.

This chain joins TRBV7-2 and TRBJ1-4; D is unresolved. CDR1 and CDR2 from the germline V gene are SGHTA and FQGNSA. This CDR3 contains 15 residues. Trimming left V 1 base short and J 5 bases short, with 11 bases between. The CDR3 DNA sequence: TGTGCCAGCAGCTTAGTGGGCAGTCTGAATGAAAAACTGTTTTTT. Translation gives CASSLVGSLNEKLFF.

The V call is TRBV6-5, the J call TRBJ1-1; 11 nucleotides match TRBD1. CDR1 and CDR2 (germline): MNHEY, SVGAGI. This CDR3 has 15 amino acids. The J segment lost 1 base and the V segment lost 6 bases, leaving 4 bases of the junction unmatched. CDR3 nucleotides: TGTGCCAGCAGACAGGGACAGGGGGAGAACACTGAAGCTTTCTTT. The encoded protein is CASRQGQGENTEAFF.

This rearrangement joins TRBV18 to TRBJ2-6; D call uncertain. This CDR3 has 15 residues. V gave up 4 bases and J gave up 2 bases, with 9 bases separating them. Germline V gene lookup returns CDR1 KGHSH and CDR2 LQKENI. CDR3 coding DNA: TGTGCCAGCTCACAAGCACGACCTGGGGCCAACGTCCTGACTTTC. It translates to CASSQARPGANVLTF.

A few counts support this clone. The chain carries TRBV7-9 and TRBJ2-5; 8 bases match TRBD2. CDR1 and CDR2 (germline): SEHNR, FQNEAQ (reference sequence). The CDR3 totals 13 residues. The V gene end was trimmed by 7 bases and the J gene end by 1 base; junction bases not matched to a gene: 2. CDR3 region: CASMRGAQETQYF. CDR3 coding DNA: TGTGCCAGCATGCGGGGGGCCCAAGAGACCCAGTACTTC.

The CDR3 here is CASSSQTEDRETAFF. The CDR3 DNA reads as TGTGCCAGCAGCTCCCAGACCGAGGACAGGGAAACAGCTTTCTTT. V usage is TRBV7-2 and J usage is TRBJ1-1, with 8 bases aligning to TRBD1. Germline assignment: CDR1 SGHTA and CDR2 FQGNSA. The CDR3 length is 15 residues. The ends lost 4 bases at V and 10 bases at J; junction bases unmatched: 14.

The gene calls are TRBV4-2 and TRBJ2-7, with TRBD2 matching over 13 bases. This CDR3 has 17 amino acids. The germline gives CDR1 LGHNA, CDR2 YNFKEQ. V shed 5 bases, J shed 5 bases, and the junction held 12 bases outside the gene matches. The CDR3 here is CASSALLAGGPRDEQYF. The CDR3 DNA follows: TGTGCCAGCAGCGCCCTACTAGCGGGGGGGCCTCGGGACGAGCAGTACTTC.

The chain carries TRBV2 and TRBJ2-1; D perhaps matches TRBD1 (5 bases). Germline V lookup: CDR1 SNHLY, CDR2 FYNNEI. The CDR3 consists of 15 residues. V shed 7 bases and J shed 2 bases, with 15 bases lying between them. CDR3 sequence: CASIPAVDTYNEQFF. The CDR3 DNA is TGTGCCAGCATCCCAGCAGTGGACACCTACAATGAGCAGTTCTTC.

The chain has TRBV4-2 and TRBJ1-2; unclear D gene. V was pared by 0 bases and J by 6 bases, with 8 bases between. Germline lookup yields CDR1 LGHNA and CDR2 YNFKEQ. The CDR3 has 13 residues. DNA of the CDR3: TGTGCCAGCAGCCAAGATCTAAGGGATGGCTACACCTTC. It encodes CASSQDLRDGYTF.

This chain connects TRBV13 to TRBJ1-1; the D is unclear. V lost 0 bases and J lost 11, with 19 bases in between. This CDR3 has 15 residues. Germline loops: CDR1 PRHDT, CDR2 FYEKMQ (reference sequence). CDR3 bases: TGTGCCAGCAGCTTAGGGACGGCGGCCTGGTTCGGGGCTTTCTTT. This encodes CASSLGTAAWFGAFF.

V and J are TRBV6-5 and TRBJ2-7; 7 bases agree with TRBD2. V was clipped by 7 bases and J by 2 bases; unmatched bases: 5. The CDR3 has 13 residues. Per germline, CDR1 MNHEY and CDR2 SVGAGI. This CDR3 reads CASMTGTTYEQYF. The CDR3 DNA is TGTGCCAGCATGACCGGGACTACCTACGAGCAGTACTTC.

The genes are TRBV19 and TRBJ2-3, with TRBD2 identical over 9 bases. The CDR3 sequence is 15 residues long. Trimming cost V 1 base and J 6 bases; bases outside gene matches: 5. Germline CDR1 LNHDA, CDR2 SQIVND (reference sequence). The chain's CDR3 is CASSIVASGVDTQYF. CDR3 bases: TGTGCCAGTAGTATAGTGGCTAGCGGGGTGGATACGCAGTATTTT.

The chain employs TRBV2 and TRBJ2-7; 8 bases fit TRBD1. Germline V gene data show CDR1 as SNHLY and CDR2 as FYNNEI. This CDR3 is 16 amino acids long. V shed 3 bases and J 5 bases; nucleotides not matched to a gene: 12. The CDR3 nucleotides read TGTGCCAGCAGTGACAATCCCGGGACAGGCTTCAACGAGCAGTACTTC. It encodes CASSDNPGTGFNEQYF.